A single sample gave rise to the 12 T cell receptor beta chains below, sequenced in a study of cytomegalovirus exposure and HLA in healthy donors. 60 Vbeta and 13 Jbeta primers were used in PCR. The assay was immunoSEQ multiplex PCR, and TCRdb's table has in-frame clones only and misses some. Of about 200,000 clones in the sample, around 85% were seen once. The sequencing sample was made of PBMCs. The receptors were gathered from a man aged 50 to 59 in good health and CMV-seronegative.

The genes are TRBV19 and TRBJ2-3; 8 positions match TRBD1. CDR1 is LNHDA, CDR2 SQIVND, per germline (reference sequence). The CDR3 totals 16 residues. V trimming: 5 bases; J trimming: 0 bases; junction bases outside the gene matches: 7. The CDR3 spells CASSVQGAGSTDTQYF. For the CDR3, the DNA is TGTGCCAGTAGTGTGCAGGGGGCGGGGAGCACAGATACGCAGTATTTT.

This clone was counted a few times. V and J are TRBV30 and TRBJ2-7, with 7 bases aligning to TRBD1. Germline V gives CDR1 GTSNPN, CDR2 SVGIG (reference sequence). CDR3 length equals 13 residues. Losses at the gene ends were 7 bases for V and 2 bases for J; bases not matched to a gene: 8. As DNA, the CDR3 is TGTGCCTTACTACGGACAGGAACCTACGAGCAGTACTTC. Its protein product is CALLRTGTYEQYF.

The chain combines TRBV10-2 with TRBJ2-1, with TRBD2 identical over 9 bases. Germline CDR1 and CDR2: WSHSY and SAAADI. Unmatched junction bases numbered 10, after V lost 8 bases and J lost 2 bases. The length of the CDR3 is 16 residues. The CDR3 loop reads CASWGGLAGPYNEQFF. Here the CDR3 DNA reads TGCGCCAGCTGGGGTGGCCTAGCGGGACCCTACAATGAGCAGTTCTTC.

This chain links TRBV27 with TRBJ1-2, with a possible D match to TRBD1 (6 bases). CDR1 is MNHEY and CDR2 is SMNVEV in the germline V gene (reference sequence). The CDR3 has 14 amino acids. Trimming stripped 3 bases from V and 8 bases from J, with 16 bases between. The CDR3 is CASSFGPQGRGYTF. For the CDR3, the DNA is TGTGCCAGCAGTTTCGGCCCACAGGGTAGGGGCTACACCTTC.

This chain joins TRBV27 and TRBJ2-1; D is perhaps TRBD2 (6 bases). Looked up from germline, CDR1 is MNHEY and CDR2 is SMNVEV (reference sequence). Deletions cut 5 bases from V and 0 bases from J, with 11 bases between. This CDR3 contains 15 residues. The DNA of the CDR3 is TGTGCCAGCAGTGCACGGGAGAACTCCTACAATGAGCAGTTCTTC. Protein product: CASSARENSYNEQFF.

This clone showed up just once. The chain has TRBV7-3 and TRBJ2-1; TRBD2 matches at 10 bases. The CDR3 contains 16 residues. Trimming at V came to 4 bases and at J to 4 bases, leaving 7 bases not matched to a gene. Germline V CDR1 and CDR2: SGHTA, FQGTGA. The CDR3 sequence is CASSSSGLAIYNEQFF. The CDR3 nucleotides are TGTGCCAGCAGCTCCTCGGGACTAGCGATTTACAATGAGCAGTTCTTC.

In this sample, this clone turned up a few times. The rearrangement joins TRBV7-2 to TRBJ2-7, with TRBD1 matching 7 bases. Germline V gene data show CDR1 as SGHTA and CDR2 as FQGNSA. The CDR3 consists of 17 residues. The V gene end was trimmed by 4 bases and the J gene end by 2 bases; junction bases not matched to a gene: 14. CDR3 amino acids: CASSSKVRGRAPYEQYF. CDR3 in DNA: TGTGCCAGCAGCTCGAAAGTGAGGGGGCGGGCGCCCTACGAGCAGTACTTC.

In DNA form, the CDR3 reads TGCGCCAGCAGCTTGGTGGGACAAAGCTCCTACGAGCAGTACTTC. Its protein is CASSLVGQSSYEQYF. The chain is built from TRBV5-1 and TRBJ2-7; maybe TRBD1 (6 bases). The V end was cut by 0 bases, the J end by 0 bases, with 10 bases between. This CDR3 has 15 residues. The germline V gene encodes CDR1 SGHRS and CDR2 YFSETQ.

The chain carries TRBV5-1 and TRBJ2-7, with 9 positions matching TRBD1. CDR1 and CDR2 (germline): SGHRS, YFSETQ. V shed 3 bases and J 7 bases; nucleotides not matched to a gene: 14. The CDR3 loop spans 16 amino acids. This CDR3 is CASSSPTGQGTREQYF. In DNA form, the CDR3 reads TGCGCCAGCAGCTCACCGACGGGACAGGGAACGCGAGAGCAGTACTTC.

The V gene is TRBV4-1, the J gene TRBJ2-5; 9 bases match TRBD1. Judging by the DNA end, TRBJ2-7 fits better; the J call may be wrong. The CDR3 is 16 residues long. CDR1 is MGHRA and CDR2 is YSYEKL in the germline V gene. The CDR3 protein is CASSQEGTGLVYEQYF. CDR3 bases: TGCGCCAGCAGCCAAGAGGGGACAGGGTTGGTCTACGAGCAGTACTTC.

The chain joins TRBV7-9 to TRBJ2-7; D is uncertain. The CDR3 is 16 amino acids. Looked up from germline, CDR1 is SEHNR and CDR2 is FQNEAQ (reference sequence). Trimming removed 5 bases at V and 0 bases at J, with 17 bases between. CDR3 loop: CASSPRAMSSSYEQYF. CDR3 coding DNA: TGTGCCAGCAGCCCCCGCGCAATGTCTAGCTCCTACGAGCAGTACTTC.

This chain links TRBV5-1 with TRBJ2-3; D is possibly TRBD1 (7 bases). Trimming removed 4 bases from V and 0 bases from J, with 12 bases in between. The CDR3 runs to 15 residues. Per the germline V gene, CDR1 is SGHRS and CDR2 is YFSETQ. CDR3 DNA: TGCGCCAGCAGCGGCAGGGGGACTAGCACAGATACGCAGTATTTT. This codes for CASSGRGTSTDTQYF.